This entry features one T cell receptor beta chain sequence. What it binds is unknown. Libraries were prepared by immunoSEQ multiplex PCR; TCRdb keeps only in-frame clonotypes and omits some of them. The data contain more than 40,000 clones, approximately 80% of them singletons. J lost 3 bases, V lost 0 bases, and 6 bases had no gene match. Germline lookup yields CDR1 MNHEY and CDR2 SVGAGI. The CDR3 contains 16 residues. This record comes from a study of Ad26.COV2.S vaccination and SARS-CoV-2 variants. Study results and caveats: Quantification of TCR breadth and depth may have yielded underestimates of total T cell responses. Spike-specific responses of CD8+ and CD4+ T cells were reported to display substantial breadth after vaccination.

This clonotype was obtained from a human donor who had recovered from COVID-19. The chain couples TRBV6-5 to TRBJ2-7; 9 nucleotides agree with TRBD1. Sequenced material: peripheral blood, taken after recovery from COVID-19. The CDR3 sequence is CASSYSGTGPLYEQYF. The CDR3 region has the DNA TGTGCCAGCAGTTACTCTGGGACAGGGCCCCTCTACGAGCAGTACTTC.